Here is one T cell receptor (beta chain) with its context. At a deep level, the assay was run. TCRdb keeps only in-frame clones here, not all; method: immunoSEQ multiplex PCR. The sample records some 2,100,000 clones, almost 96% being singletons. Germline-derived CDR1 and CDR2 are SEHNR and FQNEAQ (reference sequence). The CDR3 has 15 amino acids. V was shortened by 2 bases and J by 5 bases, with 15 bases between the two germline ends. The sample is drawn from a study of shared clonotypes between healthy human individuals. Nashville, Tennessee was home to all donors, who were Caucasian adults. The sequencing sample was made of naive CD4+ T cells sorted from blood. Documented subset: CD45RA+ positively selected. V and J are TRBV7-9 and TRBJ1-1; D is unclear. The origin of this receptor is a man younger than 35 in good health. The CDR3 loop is CASSLNPQVGTEAFF. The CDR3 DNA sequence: TGTGCCAGCAGCTTAAACCCCCAGGTGGGGACTGAAGCTTTCTTT.